The 7 T cell receptor beta chains reported below all come from one sample, sequenced in a study of blood T cell repertoires in COVID-19. Only in-frame clones appear in the TCRdb table, and some are missing; sequencing was by immunoSEQ multiplex PCR. The top ten hold about half of the sample, which has approximately 70,000 clones, around 65% seen once. The sample was PBMCs or T cells enriched from blood (not recorded which). These receptors were collected from a woman between 55 and 75 years old who had been exposed to COVID-19.

The chain links TRBV19 to TRBJ2-5; 12 positions match TRBD2. This CDR3 spans 15 amino acids. The germline V gene has CDR1 LNHDA and CDR2 SQIVND (reference sequence). Germline trimming cut 8 bases from V and 5 bases from J; bases unmatched to any gene: 9. CDR3 DNA sequence: TGTGCCAGTGGACTAGCGGGAAGGGCCGTGGAGACCCAGTACTTC. Its translation is CASGLAGRAVETQYF.

The chain links TRBV28 to TRBJ2-2; D gene unclear. V lost 8 bases and J lost 7, with 11 bases in between. The CDR3 contains 12 residues. Germline values: CDR1 MDHEN, CDR2 SYDVKM. The CDR3 sequence is CASGQLVGELFF. DNA of the CDR3: TGTGCCAGCGGTCAGTTGGTCGGGGAGCTGTTTTTT.

This chain links TRBV28 with TRBJ2-1, with 8 bases that match TRBD1. The CDR3 runs 14 residues. After removal of 7 bases from V and 5 bases from J, the junction contained 7 bases not matched to a gene. Germline assignment: CDR1 MDHEN and CDR2 SYDVKM. This chain's CDR3 is CASIDRGGHNEQFF. The CDR3 bases are TGTGCCAGCATCGACAGGGGAGGCCACAATGAGCAGTTCTTC.

This clone was seen a few times. This sequence joins TRBV5-1 and TRBJ2-1; 7 bases line up with TRBD1. The CDR3 is 15 amino acids. Trimming cost V 0 bases and J 4 bases; bases outside gene matches: 4. CDR1 is SGHRS, CDR2 YFSETQ, per germline. The CDR3 coding sequence is TGCGCCAGCAGCTTGGAGGGGACAGATTACAATGAGCAGTTCTTC. Translated, it gives CASSLEGTDYNEQFF. The full variable domain, rest sourced from reference TRBV5-1 and TRBJ2-1, is KAGVTQTPRYLIKTRGQQVTLSCSPISGHRSVSWYQQTPGQGLQFLFEYFSETQRNKGNFPGRFSGRQFSNSRSEMNVSTLELGDSALYLCASSLEGTDYNEQFFGPGTRLTVL.

This rearrangement joins TRBV7-8 to TRBJ2-1; 14 bases agree with TRBD2. This CDR3 contains 20 residues. Trimming cost V 5 bases and J 5 bases; bases outside gene matches: 17. Germline assignment: CDR1 SGHVS and CDR2 FQNEAQ. DNA of the CDR3: TGTGCCAGCAGCAAAGGGACTAGCGGGAGCCCTTCCTTCATCGACAATGAGCAGTTCTTC. Its protein is CASSKGTSGSPSFIDNEQFF.

This chain connects TRBV28 to TRBJ1-1; tentatively, D is TRBD1 (5 bases). The CDR3 runs 15 residues. Germline V gene lookup returns CDR1 MDHEN and CDR2 SYDVKM. The V end was cut by 0 bases, the J end by 1 base, with 9 bases between. CDR3 sequence (DNA): TGTGCCAGCAGTTTATGGGGGACTGCGAACACTGAAGCTTTCTTT. Translation gives CASSLWGTANTEAFF.

The CDR3 sequence is CAWSGRGTEAFF. As DNA, the CDR3 is TGTGCCTGGAGTGGCAGGGGAACTGAAGCTTTCTTT. The chain carries TRBV30 and TRBJ1-1, with D possibly matching TRBD1 (6 bases). The germline V gene encodes CDR1 GTSNPN and CDR2 SVGIG (reference sequence). The CDR3 has 12 residues. Trimming pared 1 base from V and 5 bases from J, leaving 8 bases between.